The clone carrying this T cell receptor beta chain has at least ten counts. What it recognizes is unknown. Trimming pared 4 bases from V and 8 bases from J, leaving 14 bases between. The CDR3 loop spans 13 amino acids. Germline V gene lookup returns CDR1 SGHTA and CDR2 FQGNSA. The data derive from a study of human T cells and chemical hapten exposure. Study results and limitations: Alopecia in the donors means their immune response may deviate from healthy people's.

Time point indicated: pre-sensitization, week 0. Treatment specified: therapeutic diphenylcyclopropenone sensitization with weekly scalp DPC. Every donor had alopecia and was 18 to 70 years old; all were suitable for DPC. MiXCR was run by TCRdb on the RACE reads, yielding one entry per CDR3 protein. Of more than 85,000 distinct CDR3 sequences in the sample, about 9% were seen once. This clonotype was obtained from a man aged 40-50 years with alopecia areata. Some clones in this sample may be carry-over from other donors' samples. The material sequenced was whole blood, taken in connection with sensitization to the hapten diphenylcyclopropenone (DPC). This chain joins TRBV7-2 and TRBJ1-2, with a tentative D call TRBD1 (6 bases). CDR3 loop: CASSSQQGQGYTF. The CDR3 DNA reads TGTGCCAGCAGCTCACAACAGGGTCAGGGCTACACCTTC.